Reported below is one T cell receptor beta chain. What it binds is unknown. The CDR3 has 14 residues. Trimming removed 3 bases from V and 1 base from J, with 8 bases in between. CDR1 SGHDN and CDR2 FVKESK come from the germline V gene. Then a second PCR, running roughly 7 to 11 cycles, was carried out with a sample-barcoded 5' primer and a J-beta primer mix. A tag from a template-switch adaptor with 12 random nucleotides marked each cDNA molecule. Every sample returned 3 million or more CDR3-containing paired-end reads. TCRdb ran MiXCR on the 5' RACE reads and lists one entry per CDR3 protein. The data show about a million distinct CDR3 sequences, roughly 50% seen once. This sample was included in a study of blood T cells in healthy people across ages. The study, taken as a whole, reports: It was the long-lived donors that had more naive CD4+ cells and higher diversity than aged donors. As naive T cell percentage varied, TCR beta diversity correlated strongly with it.

Source material: blood. This clonotype was obtained from a man aged 25-45 years in good health. The chain recombines TRBV14 with TRBJ2-3, with D uncertain. The CDR3 DNA sequence: TGTGCCAGCAGCCAGAGAAGGGGCACAGATACGCAGTATTTT. Translation: CASSQRRGTDTQYF.